Listed below are T cell receptor beta chains from one sample, sequenced in a study of blood T cell repertoires in COVID-19. Here immunoSEQ multiplex PCR was the method, and the copy in TCRdb shows in-frame clones only, minus some. The sample contains about 260,000 clones, 86% of which appear only once. The specimen sequenced was peripheral blood. These receptors were obtained from a man between 40 and 49 years old with active or convalescent COVID-19. Each CDR3 is given with its conserved first and last residue.

J gene: TRBJ1-2
V gene: TRBV7-3
CDR3 protein: CASSPDRNYGYTF

J gene: TRBJ1-1
V gene: TRBV5-6
CDR3 protein: CASSTGHLNTEAFF

J gene: TRBJ2-7
V gene: TRBV3-1/TRBV3-2
CDR3 protein: CASSQSGTSPAHEQYF

J gene: TRBJ2-5
V gene: TRBV30
CDR3 protein: CAWSASRAGTQYF

J gene: TRBJ2-7
V gene: TRBV4-1
CDR3 protein: CASSQGTSGLYF

J gene: TRBJ2-7
V gene: TRBV14
CDR3 protein: CASSHTGYEQYF

J gene: TRBJ1-2
V gene: TRBV5-1
CDR3 protein: CASSGDRQIHGYTF

J gene: TRBJ1-6
V gene: TRBV2
CDR3 protein: CASGRQYNSPLHF

J gene: TRBJ1-3
V gene: TRBV3-1/TRBV3-2
CDR3 protein: CASSLRTGSSGSTIYF

J gene: TRBJ2-4
V gene: TRBV29-1
CDR3 protein: CSVSTGLAGGNIQYF

J gene: TRBJ2-3
V gene: TRBV9
CDR3 protein: CASSGLAGGPTDTQYF

J gene: TRBJ2-1
V gene: TRBV11-2
CDR3 protein: CASSLAGGSWEEQFF

J gene: TRBJ2-7
V gene: TRBV25-1
CDR3 protein: CASRLTGGRTEQYF

J gene: TRBJ2-3
V gene: TRBV9
CDR3 protein: CASSASGRTDTQYF

J gene: TRBJ1-1
V gene: TRBV4-1
CDR3 protein: CASSQGDRVAFF

J gene: TRBJ1-5
V gene: TRBV19
CDR3 protein: CASSPLLGGDQPQHF

J gene: TRBJ2-4
V gene: TRBV5-4
CDR3 protein: CASSFEVRGKNIQYF

J gene: TRBJ1-1
V gene: TRBV9
CDR3 protein: CASSRGTGGAEAFF

J gene: TRBJ2-1
V gene: TRBV5-6
CDR3 protein: CASNPDVGGAYNEQFF

J gene: TRBJ1-5
V gene: TRBV4-1
CDR3 protein: CASSQTGGQPQHF

J gene: TRBJ2-2
V gene: TRBV10-3
CDR3 protein: CAISDRAPENTGELFF

J gene: TRBJ1-1
V gene: TRBV2
CDR3 protein: CASSSGQGYTEAFF

J gene: TRBJ1-2
V gene: TRBV27
CDR3 protein: CASSSAPGRQGGTF

J gene: TRBJ1-1
V gene: TRBV6-5
CDR3 protein: CASSVGQVTEAFF

J gene: TRBJ2-7
V gene: TRBV6-1
CDR3 protein: CASSEATGGIPPYEQYF

J gene: TRBJ2-3
V gene: TRBV5-1
CDR3 protein: CASSPTSGGPDTQYF

J gene: TRBJ1-2
V gene: TRBV4-1
CDR3 protein: CASSQGQRDRGSGGYTF

J gene: TRBJ1-4
V gene: TRBV4-2
CDR3 protein: CASSQDPVAEKLFF

J gene: TRBJ2-1
V gene: TRBV4-1
CDR3 protein: CASSIVSGTGAYNEQFF

J gene: TRBJ2-4
V gene: TRBV29-1
CDR3 protein: CSVVPQAGAKNIQYF

J gene: TRBJ1-2
V gene: TRBV19
CDR3 protein: CATPGQGNAGYTF

J gene: TRBJ2-1
V gene: TRBV12-3/TRBV12-4
CDR3 protein: CASSSGPREQFF

J gene: TRBJ2-4
V gene: TRBV4-1
CDR3 protein: CASSPRTPAKNIQYF

J gene: TRBJ1-3
V gene: TRBV6-5
CDR3 protein: CASSRQGAVGNTIYF

J gene: TRBJ1-3
V gene: TRBV19
CDR3 protein: CASSATQGSSTDTIYF

J gene: TRBJ1-6
V gene: TRBV4-1
CDR3 protein: CASSQRQGDSPLHF

J gene: TRBJ2-1
V gene: TRBV11-3
CDR3 protein: CASSRRQGSYNEQFF

J gene: TRBJ1-6
V gene: TRBV7-9
CDR3 protein: CASTYMTGTENSPLHF

J gene: TRBJ2-3
V gene: TRBV3-1/TRBV3-2
CDR3 protein: CASSQLKRTDTQYF

J gene: TRBJ2-1
V gene: TRBV19
CDR3 protein: CASTLGKREFVEQFF

J gene: TRBJ1-3
V gene: TRBV30
CDR3 protein: CAWSTRGNTIYF

J gene: TRBJ1-2
V gene: TRBV11-2
CDR3 protein: CASSSLGTADYGYTF

J gene: TRBJ1-1
V gene: TRBV7-8
CDR3 protein: CASSSAPGDTEAFF

J gene: TRBJ2-7
V gene: TRBV5-1
CDR3 protein: CASRPGLASLNSYEQYF

J gene: TRBJ2-3
V gene: TRBV20-1
CDR3 protein: CSAGRTDTQYF

J gene: TRBJ1-5
V gene: TRBV5-1
CDR3 protein: CASSLVGGNQPQHF

J gene: TRBJ2-2
V gene: TRBV27
CDR3 protein: CASSLSATGELFF

J gene: TRBJ2-1
V gene: TRBV24-1
CDR3 protein: CATSDLGRDEQFF

J gene: TRBJ2-1
V gene: TRBV7-2
CDR3 protein: CASSSDVRLAGKSEQFF

J gene: TRBJ1-5
V gene: TRBV5-1
CDR3 protein: CASSLGAYQPQHF

J gene: TRBJ2-3
V gene: TRBV5-1
CDR3 protein: CASSLAALAGTDTQYF

J gene: TRBJ2-7
V gene: TRBV10-2
CDR3 protein: CASGTGTGFYEQYF

J gene: TRBJ1-5
V gene: TRBV6-2/TRBV6-3
CDR3 protein: CASSLMRQGTKPQHF

J gene: TRBJ2-3
V gene: TRBV25-1
CDR3 protein: CASSAMTRGGGTDTQYF

J gene: TRBJ2-2
V gene: TRBV7-3
CDR3 protein: CASSSTLVAGELFF

J gene: TRBJ1-4
V gene: TRBV5-5
CDR3 protein: CASRRGSPDNEKLFF

J gene: TRBJ1-6
V gene: TRBV2
CDR3 protein: CASINLDRAGVVGTQVNSPLHF

J gene: TRBJ2-3
V gene: TRBV24-1
CDR3 protein: CATSDFSVAPTQYF

J gene: TRBJ1-1
V gene: TRBV10-1
CDR3 protein: CASSRRSVTEAFF